Shown below are 18 T cell receptor beta chains from a single sample sequenced in a study of T cells in Graves' hyperthyroidism and ophthalmopathy. It was RNA transcripts that yielded the amplified TCR beta CDR3 regions. First-round RT-PCR of the TCR CDR3 relied on the HTBI primer set. TCRdb re-called the multiplex PCR reads with MiXCR, one entry per CDR3 protein. The sample includes approximately 370,000 distinct CDR3 sequences, about 18% of them seen just once. The specimen sequenced was blood. These receptors originate from a woman in her thirties with Graves' hyperthyroidism that later progressed to Graves' ophthalmopathy.

This clonotype was found many times. The chain combines TRBV19 with TRBJ1-5; D ambiguous. This CDR3 has 13 residues. Trimming cost V 3 bases and J 8 bases, with 11 bases left between them. In germline, CDR1 is LNHDA, CDR2 SQIVND (reference sequence). The CDR3 spells CASSIRSAEPQHF. DNA for the CDR3: TGTGCCAGTAGTATCCGGAGCGCAGAGCCCCAGCATTTT.

This clonotype was counted only a few times. The chain joins TRBV6-2 or TRBV6-3 to TRBJ1-5; no definite D call. V shed 4 bases and J shed 8 bases, with 18 bases lying between them. The CDR3 consists of 15 residues. The germline CDR1 and CDR2 sequences are MNHEY and SVGEGT. This chain's CDR3 is CASSFRMEGLEPQHF. The CDR3 region has the DNA TGTGCCAGCAGTTTTAGGATGGAAGGTCTGGAGCCCCAGCATTTT.

This clonotype was counted once. Possible read error: a much larger clone is one base away. The chain links TRBV5-6 to TRBJ2-5; TRBD2 aligns across 7 bases. In germline, CDR1 is SGHDT, CDR2 YYEEEE. The CDR3 loop spans 17 amino acids. The CDR3 nucleotides read TGTGCCAGCAGCTTAACACCTAGCGGTTCCGCCGTAGAGACCCGGTACTTC. Amino acids: CASSLTPSGSAVETRYF. The variable domain in full, with the rest retrieved from reference TRBV5-6 and TRBJ2-5, is DAGVTQSPTHLIKTRGQQVTLRCSPKSGHDTVSWYQQALGQGPQFIFQYYEEEERQRGNFPDRFSGHQFPNYSSELNVNALLLGDSALYLCASSLTPSGSAVETRYFGPGTRLLVL.

This rearrangement joins TRBV18 to TRBJ1-2; 7 bases are a match to TRBD1. Germline loops: CDR1 KGHSH, CDR2 LQKENI. V lost 4 bases, J lost 4 bases, and 9 bases stayed unmatched. The CDR3 is 15 amino acids. The CDR3 coding sequence is TGTGCCAGCTCACTAAGACAGGGAGAGGCCTATGGCTACACCTTC. It is translated as CASSLRQGEAYGYTF.

This clonotype occurred a few times. Here the CDR3 reads CATDNEVTGGYEQYF. The CDR3 DNA reads as TGTGCCACCGATAATGAAGTAACAGGGGGCTACGAGCAGTACTTC. The chain uses TRBV7-9 and TRBJ2-7; 8 nucleotides agree with TRBD1. Germline assignment: CDR1 SEHNR and CDR2 FQNEAQ (reference sequence). The CDR3 has 15 residues. Trimming cost V 10 bases and J 3 bases; bases outside gene matches: 14.

This clonotype was counted many times. The chain links TRBV2 to TRBJ2-5; 9 bases match TRBD1. V shed 6 bases and J 4 bases; nucleotides not matched to a gene: 6. CDR1 SNHLY and CDR2 FYNNEI come from the germline V gene. The CDR3 sequence is 14 residues long. The CDR3 loop reads CASSLPGQGETQYF. CDR3 in DNA: TGTGCCAGCAGCCTACCGGGACAGGGAGAGACCCAGTACTTC.

This clonotype was recorded many times. The chain is built from TRBV28 and TRBJ2-2; TRBD2 is a possible D gene (5 bases). This CDR3 spans 13 amino acids. V was trimmed by 10 bases and J by 0 bases, leaving 9 bases between them. The germline V gene has CDR1 MDHEN and CDR2 SYDVKM. This CDR3 is CAISGTNTGELFF. The CDR3 DNA follows: TGTGCCATTTCGGGGACGAACACCGGGGAGCTGTTTTTT.

With respect to this clonotype: Possible read error: a much larger clone is one base away. V and J are TRBV18 and TRBJ2-3; TRBD1 matches 8 bases. Germline-derived CDR1 and CDR2 are KGHSH and LQKENI. The CDR3 loop spans 15 amino acids. CDR3 amino acids: CVSSPMTTGVDTQYF. In DNA form, the CDR3 reads TGTGTCAGCTCACCAATGACGACAGGGGTGGATACGCAGTATTTT.

This clonotype was recorded many times. V usage is TRBV7-2 and J usage is TRBJ2-7; TRBD2 matches at 13 bases. With V trimmed by 5 bases and J by 1 base, 5 bases remained unmatched. The CDR3 totals 16 residues. The germline V gene has CDR1 SGHTA and CDR2 FQGNSA. Written as DNA, the CDR3 is TGTGCCAGCAGCCTAAGACTAGCGGGAGGTTCCTACGAGCAGTACTTC. It translates to CASSLRLAGGSYEQYF.

On this clonotype: A much larger clone sits a single nucleotide away, making a read error possible. V is TRBV5-4 and J is TRBJ2-1; tentative D call: TRBD2 (6 bases). The closer fit of TRBJ2-7 to the DNA end suggests the J call may be wrong. The length of the CDR3 is 15 residues. CDR1 and CDR2 (germline): SGHNT, YYREEE (reference sequence). The CDR3 loop reads CASSSRRDSHNEQYF. The CDR3, as DNA: TGTGCCAGCAGCTCTAGACGGGACTCCCACAATGAGCAGTACTTC.

This clonotype was detected ten times or more. This chain connects TRBV5-8 to TRBJ2-3; tentative D call: TRBD2 (6 bases). V gave up 2 bases and J gave up 1 base, with 14 bases separating them. This CDR3 has 16 residues. CDR1 is SGHTS, CDR2 YDEGEE, per germline. CDR3 nucleotides: TGTGCCAGCAGCTTCACCGGCGGGATGGGCACAGATACGCAGTATTTT. Amino acid sequence: CASSFTGGMGTDTQYF.

The chain combines TRBV20-1 with TRBJ1-5, with D maybe TRBD1 (5 bases). The CDR3 is 14 amino acids. V was cut by 5 bases and J by 2 bases, with 13 bases left in between. Germline V lookup: CDR1 DFQATT, CDR2 SNEGSKA (reference sequence). The CDR3 DNA sequence: TGCAGTGCTCGTGAATTGGGGGGCAATCAGCCCCAGCATTTT. This codes for CSARELGGNQPQHF.

The rearrangement links TRBV19 to TRBJ1-5; D is unresolved. The V gene's germline CDR1 is LNHDA and CDR2 SQIVND (reference sequence). Deletions cut 4 bases from V and 0 bases from J, with 10 bases between. The CDR3 has 15 amino acids. The DNA for the CDR3 is TGTGCCAGTAGTACCTCAGGTTATAGCAATCAGCCCCAGCATTTT. As protein: CASSTSGYSNQPQHF.

The sample holds many counts of this clonotype. The chain carries TRBV7-9 and TRBJ1-2, with 8 bases identical to TRBD1. The CDR3 runs 16 residues. J was trimmed by 8 bases and V by 2 bases; bases with no gene match: 13. The germline CDR1 and CDR2 sequences are SEHNR and FQNEAQ (reference sequence). CDR3 coding DNA: TGTGCCAGCAGCTTAACAGCCGGACAGGGTTCTAGCGGCTACACCTTC. Translation: CASSLTAGQGSSGYTF. Filled out from reference TRBV7-9 and TRBJ1-2, the complete variable domain reads DTGVSQNPRHKITKRGQNVTFRCDPISEHNRLYWYRQTLGQGPEFLTYFQNEAQLEKSRLLSDRFSAERPKGSFSTLEIQRTEQGDSAMYLCASSLTAGQGSSGYTFGSGTRLTVV.

This clonotype has ten or more counts. The chain carries TRBV20-1 and TRBJ2-3; D tentatively reads TRBD1 or TRBD2 (6 bases each). The CDR3 spans 15 residues. V was shortened by 0 bases and J by 3 bases, with 13 bases between the two germline ends. CDR1 and CDR2 from the germline V gene are DFQATT and SNEGSKA (reference sequence). The CDR3 DNA reads as TGCAGTGCTAGAGATCAAGGGGGGCTTACAGATACGCAGTATTTT. Protein product: CSARDQGGLTDTQYF.

This clonotype was counted many times. The CDR3 is CSVKGVPLSTDTQYF. DNA for the CDR3: TGCAGCGTCAAGGGGGTCCCACTGAGCACAGATACGCAGTATTTT. V gene TRBV29-1 combines with J gene TRBJ2-3; D is perhaps TRBD1 (6 bases). Trimming removed 6 bases at V and 0 bases at J, with 16 bases between. There are 15 residues in the CDR3. Germline CDR1 and CDR2: SQVTM and ANQGSEA.

This clonotype was seen ten or more times. The chain's CDR3 is CASSSLTGADQETQYF. For the CDR3, the DNA is TGTGCCAGCAGCTCACTGACAGGGGCCGACCAAGAGACCCAGTACTTC. The chain recombines TRBV7-2 with TRBJ2-5, with 8 bases fitting TRBD1. The CDR3 has 16 residues. CDR1 is SGHTA, CDR2 FQGNSA, per germline. The trim removed 4 bases at V and 0 bases at J, leaving 7 bases unmatched.

The chain employs TRBV18 and TRBJ2-2; D gene unclear. Per germline, CDR1 KGHSH and CDR2 LQKENI. The CDR3 extends over 14 amino acids. V was shortened by 2 bases and J by 5 bases, with 9 bases between the two germline ends. The CDR3 nucleotides are TGTGCCAGCTCACCAACAACCCTGACCGGGGAGCTGTTTTTT. Residues: CASSPTTLTGELFF.